This TCR beta chain is from a study of beta chain features in type 1 diabetes. One heparinised draw, averaging around 120 mL, was taken per donor. Reverse transcribing all isolated RNA meant expressed TCRB transcripts were sequenced. Produced via immunoSEQ multiplex PCR; TCRdb's table is partial and in-frame only. This table holds hundreds of thousands of clones, roughly a sixth found once. Germline CDR1 MGHRA, CDR2 YSYEKL. This CDR3 contains 16 residues. The J segment lost 4 bases and the V segment lost 1 base, leaving 2 bases of the junction unmatched. This chain connects TRBV4-1 to TRBJ2-5, with TRBD2 matching over 14 bases. Specimen: naive CD4+ T cells from blood. The receptor was derived from a woman between 18 and 29 years old in good health. Here the CDR3 reads CASSQGTSGRRETQYF. Here the CDR3 DNA reads TGCGCCAGCAGCCAAGGGACTAGCGGGAGGAGAGAGACCCAGTACTTC.